This T cell receptor (beta chain) comes out of a study of blood T cell repertoires in COVID-19. Overall study: There were acute and convalescent COVID-19 samples, and they came from the United States, Italy and Spain.

The V gene's germline CDR1 is SGHVS and CDR2 FQNEAQ. There are 14 residues in the CDR3. The J segment lost 4 bases and the V segment lost 3 bases, leaving 1 base of the junction unmatched. TCRdb's copy holds only in-frame clones and misses some; the assay was immunoSEQ multiplex PCR. Among about 140,000 clones listed, about nine tenths were seen once. The sample comprised peripheral blood. The receptor was isolated from a man aged 50 to 59 with active COVID-19. This rearrangement joins TRBV7-8 to TRBJ2-4; 9 bases align to TRBD1. For the CDR3, the DNA is TGTGCCAGCAGCTTCGGGACAGGGAAAAACATTCAGTACTTC. This codes for CASSFGTGKNIQYF.